The source of this T cell receptor (beta chain) is a study of patients and donors after allogeneic stem cell transplantation. TCRdb recomputed calls from the RT-PCR reads with MiXCR, one row per CDR3 protein. This table holds approximately 410,000 distinct CDR3 sequences, 16% found once. The V gene lost 4 bases and the J gene lost 1 base, with 13 bases spanning the gap. This CDR3 comprises 15 residues. CDR1 and CDR2 from the germline V gene are MNHNS and SASEGT. The chain uses TRBV6-1 and TRBJ1-2, with a tentative D call TRBD1 (6 bases). Sequenced sample: blood, either unsorted or a sorted T cell fraction (not recorded which). This clonotype was sampled from a human donor who was either an allogeneic HSCT recipient or a stem cell or donor lymphocyte infusion donor (not recorded which). It is not recorded whose cells these are; they may come from a transplant donor. CDR3 loop: CASSGGDTGNYGYTF. The CDR3 DNA is TGTGCCAGCAGTGGGGGGGACACCGGTAACTATGGCTACACCTTC.